The present T cell receptor (beta chain) was sequenced within a study of blood T cell repertoires in COVID-19. The authors' processing: Scientists estimated how many nucleated cells there were by amplifying reference gene primers. Measured with immunoSEQ multiplex PCR; TCRdb has only the in-frame clones, and not every one. The V and J calls and the clone size are those of that table, but D and trimming were determined from the DNA. This repertoire shows about 200,000 clones, roughly 82% found once; its top ten account for 4.5% to 7%. Recruitment covered 20 to 25 US areas and drew participants whose ages spanned roughly 18 to 89 years. Clinical history as reported by participants underpinned cohort assignment. The V segment lost 5 bases and the J segment 9 bases; nucleotides outside the gene matches: 4. Germline lookup yields CDR1 LNHDA and CDR2 SQIVND (reference sequence). The CDR3 consists of 12 residues.

The clonotype was recovered from a man in his forties or fifties with acute COVID-19. Sequenced input: PBMCs or T cells enriched from blood (not recorded which). The chain carries TRBV19 and TRBJ2-1; TRBD1 aligns across 7 bases. CDR3 sequence: CASSLGGAEQFF. The CDR3 coding sequence is TGTGCCAGTAGTTTAGGGGGCGCTGAGCAGTTCTTC.